The 26 T cell receptor beta chains reported below all come from one sample, sequenced in a study of graft-versus-host responses after intestinal transplantation. Sequencing used immunoSEQ multiplex PCR; TCRdb keeps in-frame clones, though not all of them. The sample includes about 100,000 clones, around nine tenths of them seen just once. No antigens are known for them. The sample was unstimulated CD8+ T cells sorted from spleen or lymph node cells, taken before intestinal transplant. Receptor source: a human donor who received an intestinal transplant.

The rearrangement links TRBV7-6 to TRBJ1-2; the D gene is possibly TRBD1 (5 bases). Germline V gene data show CDR1 as SGHVS and CDR2 as FNYEAQ. The CDR3 runs to 17 residues. Trimming took off 1 base at V and 4 bases at J, with 19 bases between the two ends. CDR3 in amino acids: CASSLDTVSAGPYGYTF. The CDR3, as DNA: TGTGCCAGCAGCTTAGACACCGTTTCAGCGGGGCCCTATGGCTACACCTTC. The entire variable domain, with the rest obtained from reference TRBV7-6 and TRBJ1-2, is as follows: GAGVSQSPRYKVTKRGQDVALRCDPISGHVSLYWYRQALGQGPEFLTYFNYEAQQDKSGLPNDRFSAERPEGSISTLTIQRTEQRDSAMYRCASSLDTVSAGPYGYTFGSGTRLTVV.

The chain joins TRBV9 to TRBJ1-2; 8 bases map to TRBD1. The V gene's germline CDR1 is SGDLS and CDR2 YYNGEE. The CDR3 sequence is 16 residues long. With V trimmed by 3 bases and J by 2 bases, 9 bases remained unmatched. CDR3: CASSGKRDRFNYGYTF. Written as DNA, the CDR3 is TGTGCCAGCAGCGGGAAAAGGGACAGGTTCAACTATGGCTACACCTTC. Variable domain in full (rest from reference TRBV9 and TRBJ1-2): DSGVTQTPKHLITATGQRVTLRCSPRSGDLSVYWYQQSLDQGLQFLIQYYNGEERAKGNILERFSAQQFPDLHSELNLSSLELGDSALYFCASSGKRDRFNYGYTFGSGTRLTVV.

The chain joins TRBV7-2 to TRBJ2-5, with 7 bases lining up with TRBD2. The CDR3 contains 14 residues. Germline-derived CDR1 and CDR2 are SGHTA and FQGNSA. V shed 3 bases, J shed 2 bases, and the junction held 3 bases outside the gene matches. DNA of the CDR3: TGTGCCAGCAGCTTCCTAGCGGAACAAGAGACCCAGTACTTC. It codes for CASSFLAEQETQYF. The full variable domain, completed using reference TRBV7-2 and TRBJ2-5, is GAGVSQSPSNKVTEKGKDVELRCDPISGHTALYWYRQSLGQGLEFLIYFQGNSAPDKSGLPSDRFSAERTGGSVSTLTIQRTQQEDSAVYLCASSFLAEQETQYFGPGTRLLVL.

The chain combines TRBV6-5 with TRBJ2-3; D gene ambiguous. V was clipped by 1 base and J by 4 bases, with 9 bases between them. Germline V CDR1 and CDR2: MNHEY, SVGAGI. The CDR3 totals 14 residues. Here the CDR3 DNA reads TGTGCCAGCAGTTACTGGGTTGAGGCAGATACGCAGTATTTT. It encodes CASSYWVEADTQYF.

This clone was observed a single time. V usage is TRBV10-3 and J usage is TRBJ1-1, with D unclear. The CDR3 contains 11 residues. Trimming removed 10 bases from V and 4 bases from J, with 10 bases in between. Germline V gene lookup returns CDR1 ENHRY and CDR2 SYGVKD. CDR3 bases: TGTGCCACACTTCTTGGCACTGAAGCTTTCTTT. This gives the protein CATLLGTEAFF.

This rearrangement joins TRBV5-3 to TRBJ2-7; D tentatively reads TRBD1 or TRBD2 (7 bases each). TRBV5-3 qualifies as an ORF whose function is uncertain. The CDR3 length is 15 residues. The V and J ends lost 4 bases and 7 bases respectively, with 21 bases between them. The CDR3 bases are TGTGCCAGAAGCCCGAGCCAGGGGGGGTCCGGGGAGCAGTACTTC. Its translation: CARSPSQGGSGEQYF.

V is TRBV7-9 and J is TRBJ1-2, with 7 bases identical to TRBD1. The V and J ends lost 4 bases and 3 bases, in that order; junction bases with no gene match: 17. Germline CDR1 and CDR2: SEHNR and FQNEAQ (reference sequence). The CDR3 runs to 18 residues. CDR3 sequence (DNA): TGTGCCAGCAGCTCCACCCCTCCAGGGGGGGCTCGGGACTATGGCTACACCTTC. Translated: CASSSTPPGGARDYGYTF.

The chain uses TRBV11-2 and TRBJ1-2; D is perhaps TRBD1 (6 bases). This CDR3 spans 14 amino acids. The V and J ends lost 3 bases and 4 bases respectively, with 12 bases between them. Germline lookup yields CDR1 SGHAT and CDR2 FQNNGV. The CDR3 nucleotides are TGTGCCAGCAGCTTGAACAGGGTGGCCTATGGCTACACCTTC. It translates to CASSLNRVAYGYTF.

The rearrangement links TRBV19 to TRBJ1-5, with D perhaps matching TRBD1 (5 bases). V shed 3 bases and J shed 2 bases, with 14 bases lying between them. This CDR3 region has 16 residues. From germline, CDR1 is LNHDA and CDR2 SQIVND (reference sequence). CDR3 DNA: TGTGCCAGTAGTATCACCCCAGGGACTGGCAATCAGCCCCAGCATTTT. This encodes CASSITPGTGNQPQHF.

The J gene is TRBJ1-2, the V gene TRBV7-9, with D tentatively TRBD1 (5 bases). The V and J ends lost 1 base and 0 bases respectively, with 6 bases between them. Germline CDR1 is SEHNR and CDR2 is FQNEAQ (reference sequence). This CDR3 is built from 14 residues. The CDR3 is CASSLGGANYGYTF. The CDR3 DNA is TGTGCCAGCAGCTTAGGGGGGGCTAACTATGGCTACACCTTC.

V usage is TRBV30 and J usage is TRBJ2-7; D call uncertain. CDR1 and CDR2 from the germline V gene are GTSNPN and SVGIG (reference sequence). This CDR3 comprises 11 residues. V was pared by 0 bases and J by 5 bases, with 5 bases between. CDR3 DNA: TGTGCCTGGAGTGTCTTGCACGAGCAGTACTTC. Translated: CAWSVLHEQYF.

The V and J genes are TRBV2 and TRBJ2-1; D not certain. Germline lookup yields CDR1 SNHLY and CDR2 FYNNEI. Trimming left V 4 bases short and J 0 bases short, with 7 bases between. This CDR3 region has 14 residues. This chain's CDR3 is CASSVMSSYNEQFF. The DNA for the CDR3 is TGTGCCAGCAGTGTAATGAGCTCCTACAATGAGCAGTTCTTC.

This sequence joins TRBV19 and TRBJ1-6; a possible D gene is TRBD1 (6 bases). The CDR3 runs 18 residues. V was trimmed by 3 bases and J by 7 bases, leaving 22 bases between them. The germline CDR1 and CDR2 sequences are LNHDA and SQIVND (reference sequence). CDR3 loop: CASSIRGHRSWKNSPLHF. The CDR3, as DNA: TGTGCCAGTAGTATTAGGGGACACCGAAGCTGGAAGAATTCACCCCTCCACTTT.

The chain recombines TRBV7-9 with TRBJ2-7; no firm D call. The CDR3 is 14 residues long. The ends were cut back, 0 bases at V and 3 bases at J, with 9 bases in the middle. In germline, CDR1 is SEHNR, CDR2 FQNEAQ (reference sequence). CDR3: CASSLADGGYEQYF. Here the CDR3 DNA reads TGTGCCAGCAGCTTAGCGGATGGCGGCTACGAGCAGTACTTC. The full variable domain, completed using reference TRBV7-9 and TRBJ2-7, is DTGVSQNPRHKITKRGQNVTFRCDPISEHNRLYWYRQTLGQGPEFLTYFQNEAQLEKSRLLSDRFSAERPKGSFSTLEIQRTEQGDSAMYLCASSLADGGYEQYFGPGTRLTVT.

The J gene is TRBJ2-1, the V gene TRBV10-3; 9 positions agree with TRBD2. Germline V gene sequence: CDR1 ENHRY, CDR2 SYGVKD. Unmatched junction bases numbered 10, after V lost 3 bases and J lost 7 bases. The CDR3 has 16 residues. The CDR3 region has the DNA TGTGCCATCAGTGAACCTGGGGATAGCGGGGGAAATGAGCAGTTCTTC. It encodes CAISEPGDSGGNEQFF.

This clone is a singleton in its sample. The rearrangement links TRBV4-1 to TRBJ2-1, with 9 bases fitting TRBD1. CDR3 length: 14 amino acids. CDR1 and CDR2 from the germline V gene are MGHRA and YSYEKL. J lost 9 bases, V lost 1 base, and 4 bases had no gene match. DNA of the CDR3: TGCGCCAGCAGCCAAGGGACAGGGGACGGTGAGCAGTTCTTC. Encoded protein: CASSQGTGDGEQFF.

This clone was recorded a few times. V usage is TRBV7-3 and J usage is TRBJ1-1; D might be TRBD1 (6 bases). V was shortened by 0 bases and J by 8 bases, with 13 bases between the two germline ends. Germline loops: CDR1 SGHTA, CDR2 FQGTGA. This CDR3 spans 14 amino acids. The CDR3: CASSLTGTSPEAFF. Written as DNA, the CDR3 is TGTGCCAGCAGCTTAACGGGGACATCCCCCGAAGCTTTCTTT.

The V gene is TRBV19, the J gene TRBJ1-1, with D perhaps matching TRBD1 (6 bases). V lost 3 bases to trimming and J lost 7 bases, with 12 bases between them. Germline loops: CDR1 LNHDA, CDR2 SQIVND (reference sequence). The CDR3 is 13 amino acids. CDR3 nucleotide sequence: TGTGCCAGTAGTATTCAGGGGCGGCATGAAGCTTTCTTT. Protein product: CASSIQGRHEAFF.

The V and J genes are TRBV2 and TRBJ2-1; TRBD1 or TRBD2 may be the D gene (5 bases each). Trimming shortened V by 6 bases and J by 14 bases, and 17 bases separated the two germline ends. This CDR3 has 12 residues. The germline CDR1 and CDR2 sequences are SNHLY and FYNNEI. CDR3 nucleotides: TGTGCCAGCAGAGGACCGGGACCGTGGGAGTTCTTC. It specifies CASRGPGPWEFF.

V is TRBV4-1 and J is TRBJ2-3; TRBD2 agrees at 10 bases. CDR3 length: 17 amino acids. Germline loops: CDR1 MGHRA, CDR2 YSYEKL. J gave up 0 bases and V 4 bases, and 7 bases lay outside the gene matches. CDR3 region: CASSLLAGGYSTDTQYF. The CDR3 coding sequence is TGCGCCAGCAGCCTATTAGCGGGAGGCTATAGCACAGATACGCAGTATTTT.

J is TRBJ2-7 and V is TRBV6-5; tentatively, D is TRBD1 or TRBD2 (5 bases each). Germline V gene lookup returns CDR1 MNHEY and CDR2 SVGAGI. This CDR3 is built from 13 residues. Trimming pared 6 bases from V and 2 bases from J, leaving 11 bases between. The CDR3 nucleotides are TGTGCCAGCAGCTGGGACGCTACCTACGAGCAGTACTTC. Protein product: CASSWDATYEQYF.

J is TRBJ2-1 and V is TRBV4-1; 8 bases are shared with TRBD2. The CDR3 loop spans 14 amino acids. Germline V gene data show CDR1 as MGHRA and CDR2 as YSYEKL. Losses at the gene ends were 3 bases for V and 5 bases for J; bases not matched to a gene: 3. As DNA, the CDR3 is TGCGCCAGCAGCCATCCGGGACTAGACAATGAGCAGTTCTTC. Protein sequence: CASSHPGLDNEQFF.

The V and J genes are TRBV28 and TRBJ1-2; TRBD1 agrees at 8 bases. Germline V gene data show CDR1 as MDHEN and CDR2 as SYDVKM. There are 15 residues in the CDR3. V shed 2 bases and J 6 bases; nucleotides not matched to a gene: 8. CDR3 sequence: CASSLRVHRGDGYTF. The CDR3 bases are TGTGCCAGCAGTTTAAGGGTCCACAGGGGGGATGGCTACACCTTC.

This clone came up once. The gene calls are TRBV9 and TRBJ2-1, with 10 nucleotides matching TRBD2. V shed 4 bases and J 6 bases; nucleotides not matched to a gene: 16. CDR1 and CDR2 (germline): SGDLS, YYNGEE. The CDR3 is 18 amino acids. CDR3 region: CASSTRRVLAGVGNEQFF. The CDR3 bases are TGTGCCAGCAGCACTAGGAGAGTTCTAGCGGGAGTGGGCAATGAGCAGTTCTTC. Looking up the rest from reference TRBV9 and TRBJ2-1 gives the full variable domain: DSGVTQTPKHLITATGQRVTLRCSPRSGDLSVYWYQQSLDQGLQFLIQYYNGEERAKGNILERFSAQQFPDLHSELNLSSLELGDSALYFCASSTRRVLAGVGNEQFFGPGTRLTVL.

This sequence joins TRBV27 and TRBJ2-3; D remains unclear. Trimming took 2 bases from V and 1 from J, leaving 7 bases between them. The CDR3 is made up of 14 amino acids. The germline V gene has CDR1 MNHEY and CDR2 SMNVEV (reference sequence). The DNA for the CDR3 is TGTGCCAGCAGTTTAGAGATAGGCACAGATACGCAGTATTTT. This gives the protein CASSLEIGTDTQYF.

This clone has a single count. Other nucleotide sequences from this sample produce the same CDR3. The chain couples TRBV2 to TRBJ2-5; tentatively, D is TRBD1 (5 bases). The germline V and J ends were trimmed by 3 bases and 5 bases, with 16 bases remaining between them. Germline CDR1 and CDR2: SNHLY and FYNNEI. CDR3 length equals 15 residues. The CDR3 DNA reads TGTGCCAGCAGTGAGGTGGGGCGTTTTCTGGAGACCCAGTACTTC. Protein product: CASSEVGRFLETQYF.